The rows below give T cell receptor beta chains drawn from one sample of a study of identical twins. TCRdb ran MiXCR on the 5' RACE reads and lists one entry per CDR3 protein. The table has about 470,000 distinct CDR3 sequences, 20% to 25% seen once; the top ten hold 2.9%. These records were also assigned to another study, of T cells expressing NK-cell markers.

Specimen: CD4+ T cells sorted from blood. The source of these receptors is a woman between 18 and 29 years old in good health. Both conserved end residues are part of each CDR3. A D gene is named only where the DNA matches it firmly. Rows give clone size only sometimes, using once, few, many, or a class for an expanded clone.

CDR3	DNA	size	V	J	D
CSAPSTGSMETQYF	TGCAGTGCTCCGTCTACGGGGTCCATGGAGACCCAGTACTTC	few	TRBV20-1	TRBJ2-5	.
CASSVDPHFRRSREQFF	TGTGCCAGCAGCGTAGACCCCCACTTTAGAAGGTCCCGTGAGCAGTTCTTC	.	TRBV9	TRBJ2-1	.
CAISATPGQGNKQYF	TGTGCCATCAGTGCGACCCCGGGACAGGGGAACAAGCAGTACTTC	.	TRBV10-3	TRBJ2-7	TRBD1
CASSLAGLAGGGTGELFF	TGCGCCAGCAGCTTGGCCGGACTAGCGGGAGGAGGAACCGGGGAGCTGTTTTTT	.	TRBV5-1	TRBJ2-2	TRBD2
CASSLGDRGTDTQYF	TGCGCCAGCAGCTTGGGCGACAGGGGAACAGATACGCAGTATTTT	few	TRBV5-1	TRBJ2-3	TRBD1
CASDGGQSETQYF	TGTGCCTCCGACGGGGGGCAATCAGAGACCCAGTACTTC	many	TRBV10-3	TRBJ2-5	.
CSARGLLAGSYNEQFF	TGCAGTGCTAGAGGTTTACTAGCGGGCTCCTACAATGAGCAGTTCTTC	.	TRBV20-1	TRBJ2-1	TRBD2
CSASDKGAAAIYEQYF	TGCAGTGCTAGTGATAAGGGAGCCGCGGCGATCTACGAGCAGTACTTC	.	TRBV20-1	TRBJ2-7	.
CSAKKAASTDTQYF	TGCAGTGCTAAGAAGGCTGCTAGCACAGATACGCAGTATTTT	.	TRBV20-1	TRBJ2-3	.
CSVYEGARGSYEQYF	TGCAGCGTTTACGAAGGGGCCCGGGGTTCGTACGAGCAGTACTTC	few	TRBV29-1	TRBJ2-7	.
CASSPGTTHSETQYF	TGTGCCAGCAGCCCCGGGACTACCCACTCAGAGACCCAGTACTTC	few	TRBV7-9	TRBJ2-5	TRBD2
CASSPPTNEKLFF	TGTGCCAGCTCACCTCCAACTAATGAAAAACTGTTTTTT	few	TRBV18	TRBJ1-4	.
CASRRTDYTDTQYF	TGTGCCAGCCGGCGGACGGACTACACAGATACGCAGTATTTT	.	TRBV2	TRBJ2-3	.
CASVRGSVTDTQYF	TGCGCCAGCGTTAGGGGTAGTGTGACAGATACGCAGTATTTT	.	TRBV5-1	TRBJ2-3	.
CASSFRDTATGELFF	TGTGCCAGCAGTTTTCGGGACACCGCTACCGGGGAGCTGTTTTTT	.	TRBV6-2/TRBV6-3	TRBJ2-2	.
CASSSIRWTSGSGEQFF	TGTGCCAGCAGTTCTATCCGTTGGACTAGCGGGAGTGGTGAGCAGTTCTTC	few	TRBV7-9	TRBJ2-1	TRBD2
CASSQGGRRGEKLFF	TGTGCCAGCAGCCAAGGCGGCAGAAGAGGCGAAAAACTGTTTTTT	.	TRBV3-1	TRBJ1-4	.
CASRPPWGLAGSDTQYF	TGTGCCAGCAGACCCCCCTGGGGGCTAGCGGGGTCAGATACGCAGTATTTT	.	TRBV6-1	TRBJ2-3	TRBD2
CASSLSTSGIGNEQFF	TGTGCCAGCAGTCTTTCGACTAGCGGGATAGGCAATGAGCAGTTCTTC	.	TRBV6-1	TRBJ2-1	TRBD2
CASSFTGTNGYTF	TGTGCCAGCAGCTTTACAGGGACCAACGGCTACACCTTC	once	TRBV7-2	TRBJ1-2	.
CASSQGAPRGNEQFF	TGTGCCAGCAGCCAAGGTGCCCCCAGGGGCAATGAGCAGTTCTTC	.	TRBV14	TRBJ2-1	.
CSTGRAGGGNEQFF	TGCAGCACTGGACGAGCGGGGGGCGGGAATGAGCAGTTCTTC	.	TRBV29-1	TRBJ2-1	TRBD2
CASSSGTGGDSPLHF	TGCGCCAGCAGCTCCGGGACAGGGGGGGATTCACCCCTCCACTTT	.	TRBV5-1	TRBJ1-6	TRBD1
CASRRDRQFADTQYF	TGTGCCAGCAGGAGGGACAGGCAATTCGCAGATACGCAGTATTTT	.	TRBV12-3/TRBV12-4	TRBJ2-3	TRBD1
CASSLYTNEQYF	TGCGCCAGCAGCCTCTACACGAACGAGCAGTACTTC	many	TRBV5-1	TRBJ2-7	.
CSASKAAGVTDTQYF	TGCAGTGCTAGCAAGGCTGCGGGTGTGACAGATACGCAGTATTTT	once	TRBV20-1	TRBJ2-3	.
CASSFRTAGGYTF	TGTGCCAGCAGTTTTCGGACTGCCGGGGGCTACACCTTC	.	TRBV12-3/TRBV12-4	TRBJ1-2	.